What follows is one T cell receptor beta chain and its context. Its antigen is unidentified. TCRdb used MiXCR to reprocess the reads, holding one entry per CDR3 protein. The sample has some 940,000 distinct CDR3 sequences, more than 25% seen once. The sample comes from a study of T cell repertoires in cytomegalovirus infection. The CDR3 sequence is 15 residues long. From germline, CDR1 is MNHEY and CDR2 SVGAGI. The V end lost 2 bases, the J end lost 2 bases, and 12 bases lay between the germline ends. The chain carries TRBV6-5 and TRBJ1-1; possibly TRBD1 for D (5 bases). The sample was cultured CD8+ T cells from PBMCs, taken from culture after CMV antigen stimulation. The TCR sequence derives from a human donor in good health (CMV status not recorded). Some clones in this sample may be carry-over from other donors' samples. The CDR3 here is CASSYTDGANTEAFF. The CDR3 nucleotides are TGTGCCAGCAGTTACACCGACGGGGCCAACACTGAAGCTTTCTTT.